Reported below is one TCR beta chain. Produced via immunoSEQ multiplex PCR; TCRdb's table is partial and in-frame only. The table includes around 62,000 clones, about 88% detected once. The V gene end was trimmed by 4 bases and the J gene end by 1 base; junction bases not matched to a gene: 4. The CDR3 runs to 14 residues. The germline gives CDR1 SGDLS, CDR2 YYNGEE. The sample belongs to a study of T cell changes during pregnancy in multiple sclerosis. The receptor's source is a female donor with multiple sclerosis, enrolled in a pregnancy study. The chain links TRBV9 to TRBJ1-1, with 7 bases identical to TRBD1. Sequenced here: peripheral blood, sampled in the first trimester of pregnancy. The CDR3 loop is CASSTGQTNTEAFF. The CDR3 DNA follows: TGTGCCAGCAGCACGGGACAGACGAACACTGAAGCTTTCTTT. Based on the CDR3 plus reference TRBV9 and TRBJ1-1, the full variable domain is DSGVTQTPKHLITATGQRVTLRCSPRSGDLSVYWYQQSLDQGLQFLIQYYNGEERAKGNILERFSAQQFPDLHSELNLSSLELGDSALYFCASSTGQTNTEAFFGQGTRLTVV.